The T cell receptor (beta chain) described here comes from a study of T cells in localized non-small cell lung cancer. Findings of the study overall: Uninvolved adjacent lung had more T cell clonality than any other tissue, topping tumor. Among the top 100 tumor clones, a median approximately 60 appeared in adjacent lung.

Repertoires were generated with immunoSEQ multiplex PCR, while TCRdb's copy carries only in-frame clones and drops some. There are about 40,000 clones in the sample; 91% occur only once, and 8% to 11% lies in the top ten. Germline CDR1 is SNHLY and CDR2 is FYNNEI. CDR3 length: 12 amino acids. V lost 6 bases and J lost 7, with 12 bases in between. This clone showed up just a few times. Its antigen is as yet unknown. The sequences come from PBMCs, collected before any cancer treatment. J is TRBJ1-2 and V is TRBV2; D possibly corresponds to TRBD1 (5 bases). This TCR derives from a woman aged 40 to 75 with stage II lung adenocarcinoma. The CDR3 loop reads CASSQDRLGYTF. The CDR3 nucleotides are TGTGCCAGCAGCCAAGACAGACTTGGCTACACCTTC.